Sequencing of this T cell receptor (beta chain) was carried out in a study of T cell responses to AZD1222 COVID-19 vaccine. V lost 2 bases and J 8 bases, leaving 9 bases between the germline ends. This CDR3 has 13 amino acids. The germline V gene has CDR1 KGHSH and CDR2 LQKENI. Clones were read by immunoSEQ multiplex PCR, and TCRdb kept only the in-frame ones, dropping some. The data contain 95,000 to 150,000 clones, approximately 92% of them singletons. The input for sequencing was peripheral blood, taken 28 days after the second AZD1222 dose. The TCR was taken from an adult who received the AZD1222 COVID-19 vaccine. The rearrangement uses TRBV18 and TRBJ1-4; D not certain. The CDR3 loop reads CASSPGFGEKLFF. Here the CDR3 DNA reads TGTGCCAGCTCACCAGGGTTTGGAGAAAAACTGTTTTTT.